This is a list of T cell receptor beta chains from one sample in a study of T cell repertoires in cytomegalovirus infection. TCRdb passed the reads through MiXCR, listing each CDR3 protein once. The sample consists of 250,000 to 300,000 distinct CDR3 sequences, around 20% of them appearing once. For these TCRs, the target antigens are not known. The source material was cultured PBMCs, sampled from culture after CMV antigen stimulation. The receptors shown here come from a human donor in good health (CMV status not recorded). Some clones in this sample may be carry-over from other donors' samples. The CDR3 runs from the conserved cysteine through the conserved F or W. Each record gives: clone size, D gene, V gene, J gene, CDR3 DNA, CDR3 protein. D genes are given only for firm matches. Clone size appears in some rows only: once, few, many, or a class for an expanded clone.

clone_size: few; d_call: TRBD2; v_call: TRBV5-1; j_call: TRBJ2-1; cdr3_nt: TGCGCCAGCAGCCGAAGGACTAGCGGGAACAATGAGCAGTTCTTC; cdr3_aa: CASSRRTSGNNEQFF
clone_size: .; d_call: .; v_call: TRBV19; j_call: TRBJ1-1; cdr3_nt: TGTGCCAGTAGTATCAACAGGTTAGGGAACACTGAAGCTTTCTTT; cdr3_aa: CASSINRLGNTEAFF
clone_size: many; d_call: .; v_call: TRBV7-8; j_call: TRBJ1-1; cdr3_nt: TGTGCCAGCAGCTTAGGTGACTACACTGAAGCTTTCTTT; cdr3_aa: CASSLGDYTEAFF
clone_size: .; d_call: TRBD2; v_call: TRBV24-1; j_call: TRBJ2-5; cdr3_nt: TGTGCCACCAGTGCGGGAGGGGGGGAAGAGACCCAGTACTTC; cdr3_aa: CATSAGGGEETQYF
clone_size: .; d_call: .; v_call: TRBV5-8; j_call: TRBJ2-7; cdr3_nt: TGTGCCAGCAGCTTCCAGGGAACCTACGAGCAGTACTTC; cdr3_aa: CASSFQGTYEQYF
clone_size: many; d_call: TRBD1; v_call: TRBV6-1; j_call: TRBJ1-1; cdr3_nt: TGTGCCAGCAGACTGACAGGGTCGAACACTGAAGCTTTCTTT; cdr3_aa: CASRLTGSNTEAFF
clone_size: few; d_call: TRBD1; v_call: TRBV28; j_call: TRBJ1-5; cdr3_nt: TGTGCCAGCAGTTCTTCCGGGACAGGGGGTGGACAGCCCCAGCATTTT; cdr3_aa: CASSSSGTGGGQPQHF
clone_size: few; d_call: TRBD1; v_call: TRBV12-3/TRBV12-4; j_call: TRBJ2-1; cdr3_nt: TGTGCCAGCAGTCCACAGGGGGGAAGGGAGCAGTTCTTC; cdr3_aa: CASSPQGGREQFF
clone_size: many; d_call: TRBD1; v_call: TRBV11-2; j_call: TRBJ1-1; cdr3_nt: TGTGCCAGCAGCCCGATCCGGGACAGTGAAGCTTTCTTT; cdr3_aa: CASSPIRDSEAFF
clone_size: many; d_call: .; v_call: TRBV7-2; j_call: TRBJ2-5; cdr3_nt: TGTGCCAGCAGCTTAAACCCAGGGACGGTGGAGACCCAGTACTTC; cdr3_aa: CASSLNPGTVETQYF
clone_size: few; d_call: TRBD1; v_call: TRBV28; j_call: TRBJ1-3; cdr3_nt: TGTGCCAGCAGTTTATATGGGACAGGGTCCTCTGGAAACACCATATATTTT; cdr3_aa: CASSLYGTGSSGNTIYF
clone_size: few; d_call: .; v_call: TRBV6-6; j_call: TRBJ2-2; cdr3_nt: TGTGCCAGCAGTTACCTCCAGGGGCACACCGGGGAGCTGTTTTTT; cdr3_aa: CASSYLQGHTGELFF
clone_size: .; d_call: .; v_call: TRBV12-3/TRBV12-4; j_call: TRBJ2-1; cdr3_nt: TGTGCCAGCAGTTCAGGGGACGCCAATGAGCAGTTCTTC; cdr3_aa: CASSSGDANEQFF